The entry that follows covers one TCR beta chain sequence. This clone was seen a single time. Its antigen is not yet known. No quality values exist for individual bases; no much larger clone is one base distant. These data come from a study of beta chain features in type 1 diabetes (dated by TCRdb to the late 2010s). A note on the overall study: No differences in mean age, gender distribution, total cell number or subset yield were found between patients and healthy donors. Regulatory and stem cell-like memory subsets were isolated from only 8 patients and about eight healthy donors, whereas naive and central memory subsets came from all 30 or so donors. Across all samples, 107,917,701 sorted cells were examined, and cell number per subset correlated strongly with RNA yield. The study compared TCRB repertoires of sorted circulating CD4+ T cell subsets between recently diagnosed type 1 diabetes patients and matched healthy donors. Results the study describes overall, beyond this receptor: Shorter templates might have been favored by PCR, but patient and control samples were amplified and corrected together, so both groups would have been affected equally by any skew. Type 1 diabetes patients showed a moderate but significant shortening of TCRB CDR3 length in all four CD4+ subsets. The naive, central memory and regulatory TCRB repertoires appeared to resemble one another more closely among patients than among healthy donors. HLA sub-analyses involved small numbers of individuals, so any influence of HLA type on TCRB rearrangement remained unresolved. At VDJ recombination sites, type 1 diabetes patients had fewer insertions and more deleted nucleotides, which implies abnormalities in thymic rearrangement. Because cDNA was sequenced instead of genomic DNA, activated cells with high expression could be over-represented, although the groups did not differ in activation or CD3 levels.

The entire isolated RNA was reverse transcribed using the High Capacity cDNA Reverse Transcription Kit, and thus expressed TCRB transcripts were sequenced. Survey-depth immunoSEQ sequencing was performed on stem cell-like memory T cell samples, with an average of approximately 1 million total reads per sample. Sorted cells were lysed in RLT buffer and RNA was extracted with DNase-treated RNeasy Micro or Mini kits, depending on cell number. Each cell subset was processed separately to prevent cross-contamination, with patient and healthy donor samples processed together. TCRB sequences were amplified from cDNA with the immunoSEQ multiplex PCR, producing 87-bp fragments spanning the CDR3 region. Sequencing of the amplicons was done on the Illumina HiSeq platform. Concerning the study's data processing: Synthetic template baselines were used to correct PCR bias computationally, reads within Hamming distance 2 were collapsed, and singletons that could not be merged were discarded. Reads were aligned against IMGT so that V, D and J genes, CDR3 length and insertions or deletions at six rearrangement sites could be assigned. Clonotype counts were normalized to sorted cell number within each subset before computing true diversity and Gini coefficients with the tcR R package. The overlap coefficient, calculated on TCRB nucleotide sequences, was used to measure repertoire sharing. What TCRdb holds here is the immuneACCESS table cut down to in-frame rearrangements. Part of the clones is not present; checked against another copy, under half of the missing clones reflect an unresolved V gene, and the others are unexplained. D and trimming were read from the DNA, whereas the V and J calls and clone size are those reported in that table. The sample table lists roughly 42,000 clones, approximately 53% of them with a count of one. 0.2% to 0.3% of the sample comes from the top ten.

A single peripheral blood draw of about 116 mL on average was collected from each donor into heparinised tubes. A BD FACSAria II was used to sort naive, central memory, regulatory and stem cell-like memory CD4+ T cells with a panel that included CD45RO, CCR7, CD25, CD127, CD95 and CD27. All sorted populations exceeded 95% purity. PBMCs were isolated immediately by Lymphoprep density gradient centrifugation and stained directly without culture. To minimize batch effects, samples were stained and sorted in pairs, one healthy donor with one patient per experiment. The junction shows trimming of 7 bases on V and 7 bases on J, and the gene matches do not reach 5 bases of it. The CDR3, cysteine through phenylalanine, is 14 amino acids long. Only the CDR3 part of the read is kept: 42 bases, read in frame from the first base. CDR1 and CDR2, per the germline V gene (reference sequence), are LNHDA and SQIVND.

Source material: stem cell memory CD4+ T cells from blood. This specimen's cell subset or site label, interpreted: stem cell-like memory CD4+ T cells. The chain joins TRBV19 to TRBJ2-1; 12 junctional bases match TRBD1. The clonotype comes from a woman aged 25 to 39 in good health. The CDR3 corresponds to CASTGTGGRNEQFF. Read as DNA, the sequence is TGTGCCAGTACCGGGACAGGGGGCAGGAATGAGCAGTTCTTC.